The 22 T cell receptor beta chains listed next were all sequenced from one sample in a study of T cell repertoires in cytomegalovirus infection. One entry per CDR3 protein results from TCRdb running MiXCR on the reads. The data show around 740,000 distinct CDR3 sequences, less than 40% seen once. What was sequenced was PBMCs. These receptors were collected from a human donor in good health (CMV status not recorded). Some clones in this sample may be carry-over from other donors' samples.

CDR3 in amino acids: CASSGGPRANTEAFF. The CDR3 nucleotides read TGTGCCAGCAGCGGGGGACCCCGAGCGAACACTGAAGCTTTCTTT. V usage is TRBV9 and J usage is TRBJ1-1; TRBD1 is a possible D gene (5 bases). Germline V gene data show CDR1 as SGDLS and CDR2 as YYNGEE. Trimming left V 3 bases short and J 1 base short, with 13 bases between. This CDR3 is 15 amino acids long.

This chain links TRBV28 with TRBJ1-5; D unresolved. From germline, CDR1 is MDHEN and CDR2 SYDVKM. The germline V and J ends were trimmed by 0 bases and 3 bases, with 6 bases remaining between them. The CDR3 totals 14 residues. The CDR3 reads CASSLWLVNQPQHF. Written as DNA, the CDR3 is TGTGCCAGCAGTTTATGGCTGGTCAATCAGCCCCAGCATTTT.

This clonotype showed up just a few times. The CDR3 DNA reads as TGCAGTGCTCCCGGACAGGGTGCGGCTGAAGCTTTCTTT. Translated: CSAPGQGAAEAFF. This chain joins TRBV20-1 and TRBJ1-1; 8 bases match TRBD1. Germline-derived CDR1 and CDR2 are DFQATT and SNEGSKA (reference sequence). CDR3 size: 13 residues. V trimming: 5 bases; J trimming: 6 bases; junction bases outside the gene matches: 8.

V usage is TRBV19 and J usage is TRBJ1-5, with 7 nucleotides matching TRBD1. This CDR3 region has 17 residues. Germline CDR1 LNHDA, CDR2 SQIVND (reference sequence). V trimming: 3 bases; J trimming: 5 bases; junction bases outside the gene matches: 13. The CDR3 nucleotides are TGTGCCAGTAGTATTCGGACAGGAGACGGTATCTATCAGCCCCAGCATTTT. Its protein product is CASSIRTGDGIYQPQHF.

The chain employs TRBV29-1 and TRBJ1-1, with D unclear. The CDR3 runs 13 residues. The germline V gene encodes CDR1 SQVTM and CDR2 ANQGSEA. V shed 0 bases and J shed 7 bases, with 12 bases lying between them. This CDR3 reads CSVEDYDNGEAFF. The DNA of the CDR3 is TGCAGCGTTGAAGACTATGACAACGGTGAAGCTTTCTTT.

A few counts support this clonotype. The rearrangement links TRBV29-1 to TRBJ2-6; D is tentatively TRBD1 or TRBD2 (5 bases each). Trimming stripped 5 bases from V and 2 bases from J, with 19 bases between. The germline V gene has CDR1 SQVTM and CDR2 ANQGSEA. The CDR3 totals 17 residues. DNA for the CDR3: TGCAGCGTTTACGGGGCAGGAGAGTGGGCTGGGGCCAACGTCCTGACTTTC. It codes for CSVYGAGEWAGANVLTF.

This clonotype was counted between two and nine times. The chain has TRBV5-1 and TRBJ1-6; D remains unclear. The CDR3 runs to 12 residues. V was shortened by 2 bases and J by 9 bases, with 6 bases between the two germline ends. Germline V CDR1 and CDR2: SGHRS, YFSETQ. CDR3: CASSFEGSPLHF. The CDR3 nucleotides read TGCGCCAGCAGCTTTGAAGGTTCACCCCTCCACTTT.

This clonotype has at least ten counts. The CDR3 DNA sequence: TGTGCCAGCAGCTTGCCGGGACCCCAAGAGACCCAGTACTTC. It specifies CASSLPGPQETQYF. This chain joins TRBV7-2 and TRBJ2-5; the D gene could be TRBD1 or TRBD2 (5 bases each). The germline V gene has CDR1 SGHTA and CDR2 FQGNSA. The CDR3 runs 14 residues. With 3 bases removed from V and 1 base from J, the gap between germline ends came to 9 bases.

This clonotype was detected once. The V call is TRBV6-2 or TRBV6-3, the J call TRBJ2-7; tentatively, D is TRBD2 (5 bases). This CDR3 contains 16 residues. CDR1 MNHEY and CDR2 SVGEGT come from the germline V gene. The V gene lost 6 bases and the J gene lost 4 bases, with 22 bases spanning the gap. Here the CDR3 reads CASRGQAASRIYEQYF. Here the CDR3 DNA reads TGTGCCAGCAGGGGTCAAGCGGCCTCACGAATTTACGAGCAGTACTTC.

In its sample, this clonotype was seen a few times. The CDR3 DNA reads as TGTGCCAGCAGTTTAGGAACTATAGGGGACCGGAATGAAAAACTGTTTTTT. This translates into CASSLGTIGDRNEKLFF. The rearrangement links TRBV28 to TRBJ1-4, with D possibly TRBD1 on 5 matching bases. Looked up from germline, CDR1 is MDHEN and CDR2 is SYDVKM. There are 17 residues in the CDR3. Deletions cut 2 bases from V and 5 bases from J, with 18 bases between.

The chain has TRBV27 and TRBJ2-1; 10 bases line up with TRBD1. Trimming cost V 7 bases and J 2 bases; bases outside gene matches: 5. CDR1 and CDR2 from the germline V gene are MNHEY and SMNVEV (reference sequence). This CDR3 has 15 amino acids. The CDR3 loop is CASTTGTGAYNEQFF. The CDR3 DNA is TGTGCCAGCACAACCGGGACAGGGGCCTACAATGAGCAGTTCTTC.

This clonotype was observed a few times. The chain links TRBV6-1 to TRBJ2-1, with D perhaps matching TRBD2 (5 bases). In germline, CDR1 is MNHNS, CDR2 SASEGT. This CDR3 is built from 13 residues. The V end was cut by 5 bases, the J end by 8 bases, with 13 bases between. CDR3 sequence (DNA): TGTGCCAGCAGTTTTGGTAGCGTCGATGAGCAGTTCTTC. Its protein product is CASSFGSVDEQFF.

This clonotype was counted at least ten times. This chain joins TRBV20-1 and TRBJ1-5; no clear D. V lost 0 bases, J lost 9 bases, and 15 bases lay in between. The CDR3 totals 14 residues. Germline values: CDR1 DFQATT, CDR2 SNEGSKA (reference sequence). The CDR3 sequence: CSARDVSRARPQHF. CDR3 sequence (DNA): TGCAGTGCTAGAGATGTCAGCCGGGCGAGGCCCCAGCATTTT.

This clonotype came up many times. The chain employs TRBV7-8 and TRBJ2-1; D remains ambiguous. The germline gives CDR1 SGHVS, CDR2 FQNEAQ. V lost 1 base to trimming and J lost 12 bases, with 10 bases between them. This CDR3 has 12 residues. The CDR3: CASSLEVYGQFF. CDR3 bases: TGTGCCAGCAGCTTAGAGGTATATGGGCAGTTCTTC.

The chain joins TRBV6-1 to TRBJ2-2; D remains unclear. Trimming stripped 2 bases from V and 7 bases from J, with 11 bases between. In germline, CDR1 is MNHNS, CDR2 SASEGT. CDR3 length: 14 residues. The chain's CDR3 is CASSENLGVGELFF. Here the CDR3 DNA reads TGTGCCAGCAGTGAAAATTTGGGTGTCGGGGAGCTGTTTTTT.

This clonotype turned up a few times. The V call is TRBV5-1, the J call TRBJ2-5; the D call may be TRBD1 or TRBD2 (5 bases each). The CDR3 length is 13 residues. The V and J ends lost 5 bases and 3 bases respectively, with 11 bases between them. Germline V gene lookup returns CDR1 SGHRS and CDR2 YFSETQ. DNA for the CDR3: TGCGCCAGCAGTAACGGGGCAGAAGAGACCCAGTACTTC. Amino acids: CASSNGAEETQYF.

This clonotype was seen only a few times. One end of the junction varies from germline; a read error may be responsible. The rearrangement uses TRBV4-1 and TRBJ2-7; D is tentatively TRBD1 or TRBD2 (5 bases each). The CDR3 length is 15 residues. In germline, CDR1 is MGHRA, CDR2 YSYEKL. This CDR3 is CDSSPGASGTYEQYF. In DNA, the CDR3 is TGCGACAGCAGCCCCGGGGCGTCAGGCACCTACGAGCAGTACTTC.

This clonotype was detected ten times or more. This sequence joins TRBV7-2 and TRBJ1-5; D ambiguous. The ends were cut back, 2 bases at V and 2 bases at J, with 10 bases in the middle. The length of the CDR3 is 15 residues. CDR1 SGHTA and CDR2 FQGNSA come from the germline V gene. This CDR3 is CASSLSPWGNQPQHF. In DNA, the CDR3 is TGTGCCAGCAGCTTAAGTCCCTGGGGCAATCAGCCCCAGCATTTT. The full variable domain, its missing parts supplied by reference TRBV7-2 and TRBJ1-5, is GAGVSQSPSNKVTEKGKDVELRCDPISGHTALYWYRQSLGQGLEFLIYFQGNSAPDKSGLPSDRFSAERTGGSVSTLTIQRTQQEDSAVYLCASSLSPWGNQPQHFGDGTRLSIL.

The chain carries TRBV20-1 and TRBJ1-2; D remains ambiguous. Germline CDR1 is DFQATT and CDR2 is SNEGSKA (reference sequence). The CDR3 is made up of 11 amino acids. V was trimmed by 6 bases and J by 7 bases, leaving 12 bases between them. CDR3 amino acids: CSALHGSGYTF. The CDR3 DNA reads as TGCAGTGCCCTACACGGAAGTGGCTACACCTTC.

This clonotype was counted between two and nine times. The CDR3 sequence: CASSDIRGAQETQYF. The CDR3 coding sequence is TGTGCCAGCAGTGACATCCGTGGGGCCCAAGAGACCCAGTACTTC. The gene calls are TRBV28 and TRBJ2-5, with D tentatively TRBD1 (5 bases). Between the trimmed V and J ends, which lost 5 bases and 1 base, there was a span of 14 bases. The CDR3 consists of 15 residues. Per germline, CDR1 MDHEN and CDR2 SYDVKM. The full variable domain, in which reference TRBV28 and TRBJ2-5 provide the parts outside the CDR3, is DVKVTQSSRYLVKRTGEKVFLECVQDMDHENMFWYRQDPGLGLRLIYFSYDVKMKEKGDIPEGYSVSREKKERFSLILESASTNQTSMYLCASSDIRGAQETQYFGPGTRLLVL.

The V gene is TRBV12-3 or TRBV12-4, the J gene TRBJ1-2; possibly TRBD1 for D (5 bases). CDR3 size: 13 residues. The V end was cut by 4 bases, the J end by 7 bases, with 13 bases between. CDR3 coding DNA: TGTGCCAGCAGTTCCGACAGAACTATTGGCTACACCTTC. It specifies CASSSDRTIGYTF.

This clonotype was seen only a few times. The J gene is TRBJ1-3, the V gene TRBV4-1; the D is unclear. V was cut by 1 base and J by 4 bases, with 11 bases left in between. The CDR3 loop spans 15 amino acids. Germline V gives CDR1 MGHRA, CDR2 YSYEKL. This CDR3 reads CASSQGSVTGNTIYF. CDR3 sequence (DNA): TGCGCCAGCAGCCAAGGGTCGGTAACGGGAAACACCATATATTTT.